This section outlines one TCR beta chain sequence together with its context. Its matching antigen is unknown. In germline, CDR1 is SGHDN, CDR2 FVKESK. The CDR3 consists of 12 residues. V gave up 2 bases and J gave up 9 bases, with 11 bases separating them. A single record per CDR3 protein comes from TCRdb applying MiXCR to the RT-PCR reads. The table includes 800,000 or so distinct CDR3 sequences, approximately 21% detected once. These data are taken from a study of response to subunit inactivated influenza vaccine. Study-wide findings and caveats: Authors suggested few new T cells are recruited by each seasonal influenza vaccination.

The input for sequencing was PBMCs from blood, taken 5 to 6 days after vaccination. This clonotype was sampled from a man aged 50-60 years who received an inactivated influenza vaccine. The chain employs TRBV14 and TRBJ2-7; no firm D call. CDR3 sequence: CASSQTPWGQYF. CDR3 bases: TGTGCCAGCAGCCAAACTCCCTGGGGGCAGTACTTC. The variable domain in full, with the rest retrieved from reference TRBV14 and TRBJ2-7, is EAGVTQFPSHSVIEKGQTVTLRCDPISGHDNLYWYRRVMGKEIKFLLHFVKESKQDESGMPNNRFLAERTGGTYSTLKVQPAELEDSGVYFCASSQTPWGQYFGPGTRLTVT.